These 8 T cell receptor beta chains were all obtained from the same sample, sequenced in a study of beta chain features in type 1 diabetes. Reverse transcription of all isolated RNA meant that expressed TCRB transcripts were sequenced. Data came from immunoSEQ multiplex PCR; TCRdb stores just in-frame clones and leaves some out. Counted here are 600,000 to 650,000 clones, 15% occurring once; the ten biggest clones make up approximately 0.099%. The sequencing sample was made of naive CD4+ T cells from blood. The receptors derive from a man aged 18 to 35 in good health.

The chain combines TRBV7-9 with TRBJ1-1, with 8 nucleotides matching TRBD1. The CDR3 length is 15 residues. CDR1 SEHNR and CDR2 FQNEAQ come from the germline V gene (reference sequence). V trimming: 5 bases; J trimming: 2 bases; junction bases outside the gene matches: 7. CDR3 DNA: TGTGCCAGCAGCCCTCGACAGGGGATCAACACTGAAGCTTTCTTT. Translation: CASSPRQGINTEAFF.

This clone was detected only a few times. The DNA of the CDR3 is TGTGCCAGCAGCGCGACAGGGGGCCCGGGCTCTGAGCAGTTCTTC. As protein: CASSATGGPGSEQFF. The rearrangement links TRBV9 to TRBJ2-1, with 10 bases aligning to TRBD1. Germline V CDR1 and CDR2: SGDLS, YYNGEE. V shed 3 bases and J 9 bases; nucleotides not matched to a gene: 9. This CDR3 is built from 15 residues.

The chain employs TRBV6-6 and TRBJ1-2, with TRBD1 matching 7 bases. V trimming: 5 bases; J trimming: 3 bases; junction bases outside the gene matches: 9. The CDR3 is 15 residues long. Germline loops: CDR1 MNHNY, CDR2 SVGAGI (reference sequence). Here the CDR3 reads CASSARQGADYGYTF. The CDR3 DNA follows: TGTGCCAGCAGTGCCAGACAGGGTGCGGACTATGGCTACACCTTC.

This clone showed up just a few times. The chain carries TRBV28 and TRBJ2-7, with D unclear. Germline lookup yields CDR1 MDHEN and CDR2 SYDVKM. The CDR3 has 13 amino acids. V dropped 8 bases and J dropped 3 bases, with 14 bases sitting between them. CDR3 nucleotides: TGTGCCAGCGCCAGGCGGATAGTCTACGAGCAGTACTTC. Its translation: CASARRIVYEQYF. The variable domain in full, completed from reference TRBV28 and TRBJ2-7, reads DVKVTQSSRYLVKRTGEKVFLECVQDMDHENMFWYRQDPGLGLRLIYFSYDVKMKEKGDIPEGYSVSREKKERFSLILESASTNQTSMYLCASARRIVYEQYFGPGTRLTVT.

The rearrangement joins TRBV18 to TRBJ2-7; TRBD1 might be the D (6 bases). V shed 3 bases and J shed 3 bases, with 12 bases lying between them. This CDR3 has 14 amino acids. Germline V gene sequence: CDR1 KGHSH, CDR2 LQKENI. The CDR3 bases are TGTGCCAGCTCACCGTCAGGGGTCGGCTACGAGCAGTACTTC. This codes for CASSPSGVGYEQYF.

This clone showed up just a few times. This chain links TRBV29-1 with TRBJ2-7, with 10 bases identical to TRBD1. V lost 5 bases and J lost 3; bases outside the gene matches: 4. Germline lookup yields CDR1 SQVTM and CDR2 ANQGSEA. This CDR3 has 13 residues. CDR3 region: CSVPGQGSYEQYF. The CDR3 DNA sequence: TGCAGCGTTCCGGGACAGGGGAGCTACGAGCAGTACTTC.

Only a few counts were recorded for this clone. Distinct nucleotide sequences in the sample also encode this CDR3. This sequence joins TRBV20-1 and TRBJ1-5; D not certain. The CDR3 runs to 11 residues. Germline CDR1 DFQATT, CDR2 SNEGSKA (reference sequence). The V gene lost 3 bases and the J gene lost 4 bases, with 4 bases spanning the gap. CDR3 in amino acids: CSASLNQPQHF. The CDR3 nucleotides are TGCAGTGCTAGCCTAAATCAGCCCCAGCATTTT.

This clone was observed a few times. This chain joins TRBV18 and TRBJ1-1; D possibly corresponds to TRBD1 (5 bases). V was clipped by 8 bases and J by 1 base, with 17 bases between them. The length of the CDR3 is 15 residues. CDR1 is KGHSH and CDR2 is LQKENI in the germline V gene. The CDR3 sequence is CASARGVEGNTEAFF. CDR3 bases: TGTGCCAGCGCTCGGGGGGTAGAGGGGAACACTGAAGCTTTCTTT.